A selection of T cell receptor beta chains follows, all from one sample in a study of blood T cell repertoires in COVID-19. Libraries were prepared by immunoSEQ multiplex PCR; TCRdb keeps only in-frame clonotypes and omits some of them. The sample includes over 150,000 clones, almost 85% seen only once; the top ten take 6.9%. What was sequenced was peripheral blood. The receptors come from a human donor with acute or convalescent COVID-19. The donor label of this sample is uncertain. Both conserved end residues are part of each CDR3. Clone size is given for some rows only: seen once, a few or many times, or a class if the clone is expanded.

TRBJ1-1,-,TRBV7-9,CASSRRTGTTEAFF
TRBJ1-5,-,TRBV19,CASSIIPGAGQPQHF
TRBJ1-5,-,TRBV28,CASSLRGHQPQHF
TRBJ2-7,-,TRBV6-5,CASSYSGRGPYEQYF
TRBJ1-1,-,TRBV18,CASASGTKNTEAFF
TRBJ1-2,-,TRBV19,CASSIAQRREGGYTF
TRBJ1-1,-,TRBV7-2,CASSPGVDRNTEAFF
TRBJ1-3,few,TRBV7-2,CASGSGVGNTIYF
TRBJ2-3,once,TRBV4-1,CASSHGGLAGITDTQYF
TRBJ2-4,-,TRBV3-1/TRBV3-2,CASSQDSRGAKNIQYF
TRBJ2-1,few,TRBV9,CASSVDLAGPGRNNEQFF
TRBJ2-3,-,TRBV5-1,CASSLGRRGGATLSTDTQYF
TRBJ2-1,few,TRBV10-3,CATDSGLAVYNEQFF
TRBJ2-7,once,TRBV28,CASSPPTLEQYF
TRBJ1-2,-,TRBV27,CASSLSGAGQNYGYTF
TRBJ1-1,many,TRBV2,CASRIQGAPNTEAFF
TRBJ2-7,few,TRBV6-5,CASRLGTSGSFEQYF
TRBJ1-1,few,TRBV7-2,CASRLQGGMNTEAFF
TRBJ1-6,-,TRBV28,CASRGQGWSPLHF
TRBJ2-7,-,TRBV14,CASSQWGGTYEQYF
TRBJ1-5,-,TRBV6-1,CASSEEGLLNQPQHF
TRBJ1-5,-,TRBV12-3/TRBV12-4,CASSGRWDQPQHF
TRBJ2-1,-,TRBV6-5,CASSLRTSGRGNEQFF
TRBJ1-5,once,TRBV9,CASSAGTGGWTSNQPQHF
TRBJ2-3,-,TRBV30,CAWSVGLAGKDTQYF
TRBJ1-1,-,TRBV18,CASSPQIRDRGDEAFF
TRBJ2-1,-,TRBV11-2,CASSYGTRYNEQFF
TRBJ2-1,-,TRBV11-2,CASSLGTSGYNEQFF
TRBJ1-6,once,TRBV3-1/TRBV3-2,CASSYGTGGMNSPLHF
TRBJ1-6,-,TRBV18,CASSPTALSRVNNSPLHF
TRBJ1-2,few,TRBV28,CASSLQGYGYTF
TRBJ1-2,-,TRBV15,CATSEWTRAAGGYTF
TRBJ2-1,-,TRBV5-1,CASSRVDSATSSYNEQFF
TRBJ2-1,once,TRBV6-2/TRBV6-3,CASSEVRGKTRSYNEQFF
TRBJ2-7,-,TRBV5-1,CASSAGGTGTYEQYF
TRBJ1-2,-,TRBV15,CATSIRDRLNYGYTF
TRBJ2-1,-,TRBV19,CASSIGRTETSYHNEQFF
TRBJ2-6,-,TRBV5-1,CASSAPGSGANVLTF
TRBJ2-1,-,TRBV6-5,CASKPGLAGEEQFF
TRBJ1-2,-,TRBV12-3/TRBV12-4,CASSFGREGGYTF
TRBJ1-1,once,TRBV9,CASSVENSGTNEAFF
TRBJ2-7,-,TRBV27,CASSQPGLAGSEQYF
TRBJ2-5,-,TRBV15,CATSRSGEQETQYF
TRBJ1-2,-,TRBV28,CASRGTGQSYGYTF
TRBJ1-4,-,TRBV5-1,CASSNSAGGEKLFF
TRBJ2-5,-,TRBV14,CASSQDRLAGTQYF
TRBJ1-6,-,TRBV28,CASSPHAGLSPLHF
TRBJ2-2,-,TRBV5-1,CASSISGRADTGELFF